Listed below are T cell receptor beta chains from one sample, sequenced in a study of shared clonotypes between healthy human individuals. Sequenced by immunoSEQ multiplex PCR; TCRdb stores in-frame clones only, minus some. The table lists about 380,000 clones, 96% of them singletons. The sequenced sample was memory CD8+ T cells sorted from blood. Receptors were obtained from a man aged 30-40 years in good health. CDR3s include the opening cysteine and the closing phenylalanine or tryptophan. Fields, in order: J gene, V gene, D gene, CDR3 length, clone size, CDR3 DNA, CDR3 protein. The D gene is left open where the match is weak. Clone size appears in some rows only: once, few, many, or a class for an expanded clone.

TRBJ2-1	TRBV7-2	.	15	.	TGTGCCAGCAGCTTACGTGACAAGGAGTACAATGAGCAGTTCTTC	CASSLRDKEYNEQFF
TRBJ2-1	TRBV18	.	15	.	TGTGCCAGCTCACCAAGTATACAGGAGTACAATGAGCAGTTCTTC	CASSPSIQEYNEQFF
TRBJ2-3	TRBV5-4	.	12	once	TGTGCCAGCAGCGAGAGGACAGATACGCAGTATTTT	CASSERTDTQYF
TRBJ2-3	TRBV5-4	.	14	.	TGTGCCAGCAGCTTTATAGCGACCACAGATACGCAGTATTTT	CASSFIATTDTQYF
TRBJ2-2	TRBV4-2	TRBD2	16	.	TGTGCCAGCAGCCAAGAAAATAGCGGGGTCACCGGGGAGCTGTTTTTT	CASSQENSGVTGELFF
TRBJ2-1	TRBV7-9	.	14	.	TGTGCCAGCAGCTACCGGGACGGGTACAATGAGCAGTTCTTC	CASSYRDGYNEQFF
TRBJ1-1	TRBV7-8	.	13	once	TGTGCCAGCAGCTTAGGGGGAGACACTGAAGCTTTCTTT	CASSLGGDTEAFF
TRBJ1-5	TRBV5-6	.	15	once	TGTGCCAGCAGCTTGCGGAGATATAGCAATCAGCCCCAGCATTTT	CASSLRRYSNQPQHF
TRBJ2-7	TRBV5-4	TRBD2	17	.	TGTGCCAGCAGCCGGGGGGGGCTAGCGGGAGAAGTAGACGAGCAGTACTTC	CASSRGGLAGEVDEQYF
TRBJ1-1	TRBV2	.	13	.	TGTGCCAGCGGCCTAGTGGAAAGGACTGAAGCTTTCTTT	CASGLVERTEAFF
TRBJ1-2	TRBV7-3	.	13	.	TGTGCCAGCAGCTTATCACAGGGTGGAGGCTACACCTTC	CASSLSQGGGYTF
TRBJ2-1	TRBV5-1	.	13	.	TGCGCCAGCAGCCATGGGCGCTACAATGAGCAGTTCTTC	CASSHGRYNEQFF
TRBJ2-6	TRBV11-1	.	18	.	TGTGCCAGCAGCCCAAGGGGGTCTCGTGTGTCTGGGGCCAACGTCCTGACTTTC	CASSPRGSRVSGANVLTF
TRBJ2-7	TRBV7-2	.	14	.	TGTGCCAGCAGCTGGGTGACAGGAGGTTACGAGCAGTACTTC	CASSWVTGGYEQYF
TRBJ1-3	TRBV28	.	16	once	TGTGCCAGCAGTTCTCTCCTGGGTGGAAATGGAAACACCATATATTTT	CASSSLLGGNGNTIYF
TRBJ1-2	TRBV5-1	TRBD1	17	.	TGCGCCAGCAGCTTGCTCCGGGGCGGACAGGGGGCCTATGGCTACACCTTC	CASSLLRGGQGAYGYTF